Listed below are T cell receptor beta chains from one sample, sequenced in a study of cytomegalovirus exposure and HLA in healthy donors. Sequencing was performed with immunoSEQ multiplex PCR; in TCRdb, only in-frame clones are kept and a portion is missing. The sample lists about 180,000 clones; approximately 88% were seen once. Sequencing used PBMCs. The receptors shown here come from a boy between 2 and 10 years old in good health and CMV-seronegative. The CDR3 runs from the conserved cysteine through the conserved F or W.

length,J,V,CDR3
15,TRBJ2-5,TRBV25-1,CASSEYGAAQETQYF
13,TRBJ1-2,TRBV29-1,CSVDLGNTYGYTF
14,TRBJ2-7,TRBV5-6,CASSLGTGRYEQYF
17,TRBJ2-1,TRBV4-1,CASSQDRSGRPGNEQFF
15,TRBJ1-2,TRBV6-1,CASSESGQGIYGYTF
17,TRBJ1-5,TRBV27,CASSFPQGSGDNQPQHF
15,TRBJ1-1,TRBV5-1,CASSLGDRENTEAFF
15,TRBJ2-5,TRBV12-5,CASGLSLAGVETQYF
14,TRBJ1-4,TRBV6-1,CASSEGAGNEKLFF
17,TRBJ2-3,TRBV28,CASSLLNDPSSTDTQYF
16,TRBJ2-5,TRBV5-4,CASSLSGTGPQETQYF
14,TRBJ2-5,TRBV10-3,CASNRDRGQETQYF
14,TRBJ2-5,TRBV5-1,CASSTRTSGETQYF
13,TRBJ2-5,TRBV7-3,CASSSQGGETQYF
12,TRBJ2-7,TRBV4-2,CASSQDEGEQYF
13,TRBJ1-2,TRBV28,CASSFLRENGYTF
14,TRBJ2-3,TRBV18,CASSPYSGSDTQYF
16,TRBJ2-5,TRBV29-1,CSAGTSGSGIEETQYF
15,TRBJ2-5,TRBV27,CASGTSGRAVETQYF
14,TRBJ1-1,TRBV19,CASSIRTGGTEAFF
15,TRBJ1-2,TRBV12-5,CASAKGQRSFYGYTF
12,TRBJ1-4,TRBV7-9,CSSSLEPEKLFF
13,TRBJ2-7,TRBV27,CASSLGGSGEQYF
15,TRBJ2-7,TRBV11-2,CASSLTLRGVGEQYF